The entry that follows covers one T cell receptor (beta chain) sequence. The sequencing template was cDNA reverse transcribed from extracted RNA. Method: immunoSEQ multiplex PCR; TCRdb's copy keeps in-frame clones and lacks some. This repertoire shows around 210,000 clones, roughly 56% found once; its top ten account for around 5%. These data belong to a study of CD8+ T cells in alopecia areata. V lost 3 bases, J lost 5 bases, and 12 bases stayed unmatched. This CDR3 has 16 amino acids. The germline V gene has CDR1 LGHNT and CDR2 FRNRAP. This chain uses TRBV12-5 with TRBJ2-7; 8 positions match TRBD1. Sequences were obtained from CD8+ T cells sorted from blood. This clonotype was sampled from a human donor in good health. The DNA of the CDR3 is TGTGCTAGTGGTTTTTGGACAGGGAAGAATCTCCACGAGCAGTACTTC. It specifies CASGFWTGKNLHEQYF. The full variable domain, rest sourced from reference TRBV12-5 and TRBJ2-7, is DARVTQTPRHKVTEMGQEVTMRCQPILGHNTVFWYRQTMMQGLELLAYFRNRAPLDDSGMPKDRFSAEMPDATLATLKIQPSEPRDSAVYFCASGFWTGKNLHEQYFGPGTRLTVT.